A selection of T cell receptor beta chains follows, all from one sample in a study of identical twins. TCRdb processed the 5' RACE reads anew with MiXCR; each CDR3 protein has one entry. The data contain 420,000 or so distinct CDR3 sequences, around a sixth of them singletons. Sequencing input: naive T cells sorted from blood. Receptors originate from a man in his fifties or sixties in good health. The CDR3 runs from the conserved cysteine through the conserved F or W. Fields, in order: D gene, clone size, V gene, J gene, CDR3 DNA, CDR3 protein. A D gene is named only where the DNA matches it firmly. For some rows the clone size is stated as once, few or many, or as a class when expanded; others skip it.

d_gene: .
abundance: .
v_gene: TRBV24-1
j_gene: TRBJ2-1
CDR3nt: TGTGCCACCAGTGATTTTACTTTCGACAATGAGCAGTTCTTC
CDR3aa: CATSDFTFDNEQFF

d_gene: .
abundance: once
v_gene: TRBV2
j_gene: TRBJ1-3
CDR3nt: TGTGCCAGCATGCCACTGGGTTGGGCTGAAAACACCATATATTTT
CDR3aa: CASMPLGWAENTIYF

d_gene: .
abundance: many
v_gene: TRBV15
j_gene: TRBJ1-4
CDR3nt: TGTGCCACCAGCAGGGCGGGGTTTGCAACTAATGAAAAACTGTTTTTT
CDR3aa: CATSRAGFATNEKLFF

d_gene: TRBD1
abundance: once
v_gene: TRBV4-2
j_gene: TRBJ2-7
CDR3nt: TGTGCCAGCAGCTACGGGGCACAGGGGGCATACGAGCAGTACTTC
CDR3aa: CASSYGAQGAYEQYF

d_gene: TRBD2
abundance: few
v_gene: TRBV12-3/TRBV12-4
j_gene: TRBJ2-1
CDR3nt: TGTGCCAGCAGACTAGCGGGTCACAGATACAATGAGCAGTTCTTC
CDR3aa: CASRLAGHRYNEQFF

d_gene: TRBD2
abundance: many
v_gene: TRBV27
j_gene: TRBJ2-5
CDR3nt: TGTGCCAGCAGAAAGAGCAGACTAGCGTGGGAGACCCAGTACTTC
CDR3aa: CASRKSRLAWETQYF

d_gene: .
abundance: few
v_gene: TRBV18
j_gene: TRBJ1-4
CDR3nt: TGTGCCAGCTCACCACGGGCAGGGTCTAATGAAAAACTGTTTTTT
CDR3aa: CASSPRAGSNEKLFF

d_gene: .
abundance: .
v_gene: TRBV29-1
j_gene: TRBJ1-1
CDR3nt: TGCAGCGTTGAGGTAGTGACGAACACTGAAGCTTTCTTT
CDR3aa: CSVEVVTNTEAFF

d_gene: .
abundance: .
v_gene: TRBV6-5
j_gene: TRBJ1-1
CDR3nt: TGTGCCAGCAGTTACTCTCAGAGAACTGAAGCTTTCTTT
CDR3aa: CASSYSQRTEAFF

d_gene: TRBD2
abundance: few
v_gene: TRBV4-2
j_gene: TRBJ2-3
CDR3nt: TGTGCCAGCAGCCAAGTGCGAAGCGGGGGGGAGACAGATACGCAGTATTTT
CDR3aa: CASSQVRSGGETDTQYF

d_gene: .
abundance: many
v_gene: TRBV24-1
j_gene: TRBJ2-5
CDR3nt: TGTGCCACCAGTGATATGAGGGGATCAGAGACCCAGTACTTC
CDR3aa: CATSDMRGSETQYF

d_gene: .
abundance: few
v_gene: TRBV20-1
j_gene: TRBJ2-3
CDR3nt: TGCAGTGCTAGGGCGGGGTCGCGGGATACGCAGTATTTT
CDR3aa: CSARAGSRDTQYF

d_gene: TRBD2
abundance: few
v_gene: TRBV20-1
j_gene: TRBJ2-7
CDR3nt: TGCAGTGCTAAACTAGCGGGGCTCTACGAGCAGTACTTC
CDR3aa: CSAKLAGLYEQYF

d_gene: .
abundance: .
v_gene: TRBV7-2
j_gene: TRBJ2-3
CDR3nt: TGTGCCAGCAGCTTAGGTCACCAGGGAAGAGATACGCAGTATTTT
CDR3aa: CASSLGHQGRDTQYF

d_gene: TRBD2
abundance: few
v_gene: TRBV7-8
j_gene: TRBJ2-5
CDR3nt: TGTGCCAGCAGCTTAAGGGCCCTAGCGGGAGTTTACCAAGAGACCCAGTACTTC
CDR3aa: CASSLRALAGVYQETQYF

d_gene: TRBD1
abundance: .
v_gene: TRBV11-2
j_gene: TRBJ1-5
CDR3nt: TGTGCCAGCAGCCCAGGGACAGGTAGTCCCCTTTCGGCCCAGCATTTT
CDR3aa: CASSPGTGSPLSAQHF

d_gene: .
abundance: .
v_gene: TRBV20-1
j_gene: TRBJ1-1
CDR3nt: TGCAGTGCTAGGGCCAGCATGAACACTGAAGCTTTCTTT
CDR3aa: CSARASMNTEAFF

d_gene: .
abundance: .
v_gene: TRBV27
j_gene: TRBJ2-7
CDR3nt: TGTGCCAGCAGTAGGGGAGACAGTACTCCCTACGAGCAGTACTTC
CDR3aa: CASSRGDSTPYEQYF

d_gene: .
abundance: .
v_gene: TRBV21-1
j_gene: TRBJ2-3
CDR3nt: TGTGCCAGCAGCAAAGGGACTAGCGGGCCCTTAGTTTACAAGGGTACGCAGTATTTT
CDR3aa: CASSKGTSGPLVYKGTQYF

d_gene: TRBD1
abundance: many
v_gene: TRBV29-1
j_gene: TRBJ2-5
CDR3nt: TGCAGCGCTAAGACAGGGGAAGAGACCCAGTACTTC
CDR3aa: CSAKTGEETQYF

d_gene: .
abundance: .
v_gene: TRBV5-6
j_gene: TRBJ2-2
CDR3nt: TGTGCCAGCAGCTCCGCCTTAGCCACCGGGGAGCTGTTTTTT
CDR3aa: CASSSALATGELFF

d_gene: TRBD2
abundance: many
v_gene: TRBV11-2
j_gene: TRBJ2-1
CDR3nt: TGTGCCAGCAGCTCACCGGGACTAGCGGGGGGAAGCTCCTACAATGAGCAGTTCTTC
CDR3aa: CASSSPGLAGGSSYNEQFF

d_gene: .
abundance: few
v_gene: TRBV12-3/TRBV12-4
j_gene: TRBJ2-5
CDR3nt: TGTGCCAGCAGTTTCTACCAGCAAGAGACCCAGTACTTC
CDR3aa: CASSFYQQETQYF

d_gene: .
abundance: .
v_gene: TRBV12-3/TRBV12-4
j_gene: TRBJ1-5
CDR3nt: TGTGCCAGCAGTTTTACAGGTGCGGCGCCCCAGCATTTT
CDR3aa: CASSFTGAAPQHF

d_gene: .
abundance: many
v_gene: TRBV10-3
j_gene: TRBJ2-7
CDR3nt: TGTGCCATCAGATCGGACAACTACGAGCAGTACTTC
CDR3aa: CAIRSDNYEQYF

d_gene: TRBD2
abundance: .
v_gene: TRBV20-1
j_gene: TRBJ2-7
CDR3nt: TGCAGTGCTCGATCAGGACTAGCGGGAGTCGAGCAGTACTTC
CDR3aa: CSARSGLAGVEQYF

d_gene: .
abundance: once
v_gene: TRBV9
j_gene: TRBJ2-1
CDR3nt: TGTGCCAGCACCTTATCCCCGGGACTCAGCTACAATGAGCAGTTCTTC
CDR3aa: CASTLSPGLSYNEQFF

d_gene: .
abundance: .
v_gene: TRBV15
j_gene: TRBJ2-1
CDR3nt: TGTGCCGAGGGTTTGAGGCCCCACAATGAGCAGTTCTTC
CDR3aa: CAEGLRPHNEQFF

d_gene: TRBD1
abundance: many
v_gene: TRBV4-1
j_gene: TRBJ2-4
CDR3nt: TGCGCCAGCAGCAAAACCGGGACAGAAGCCAAAAACATTCAGTACTTC
CDR3aa: CASSKTGTEAKNIQYF

d_gene: .
abundance: few
v_gene: TRBV29-1
j_gene: TRBJ2-3
CDR3nt: TGCAGCGTAGAGCTACCGGGGCGCACAGATACGCAGTATTTT
CDR3aa: CSVELPGRTDTQYF

d_gene: TRBD1
abundance: .
v_gene: TRBV7-2
j_gene: TRBJ2-5
CDR3nt: TGTGCCAGCAGCTCTGGACAGGGAAGCGCTGGGACCCAGTACTTC
CDR3aa: CASSSGQGSAGTQYF

d_gene: .
abundance: few
v_gene: TRBV7-9
j_gene: TRBJ2-3
CDR3nt: TGTGCCAGCAGCCCCTCGGGCGGAAATACGCAGTATTTT
CDR3aa: CASSPSGGNTQYF

d_gene: .
abundance: .
v_gene: TRBV20-1
j_gene: TRBJ2-7
CDR3nt: TGCAGTGCTAGCCCCCCACGGGATTTCTACGAGCAGTACTTC
CDR3aa: CSASPPRDFYEQYF

d_gene: TRBD2
abundance: .
v_gene: TRBV9
j_gene: TRBJ2-1
CDR3nt: TGTGCCAGCAGCGTAGGGCGGGAGGGGGATGAGCAGTTCTTC
CDR3aa: CASSVGREGDEQFF

d_gene: .
abundance: few
v_gene: TRBV27
j_gene: TRBJ1-1
CDR3nt: TGTGCCAGCAGTCCCCGCAGAGGCCCCACTGAAGCTTTCTTT
CDR3aa: CASSPRRGPTEAFF

d_gene: TRBD2
abundance: few
v_gene: TRBV24-1
j_gene: TRBJ2-1
CDR3nt: TGTGCCACCGGTACTAGCGGGATAGGTAATGAGCAGTTCTTC
CDR3aa: CATGTSGIGNEQFF

d_gene: .
abundance: few
v_gene: TRBV29-1
j_gene: TRBJ1-1
CDR3nt: TGCAGCGTTGCGAAACGGCACACTGAAGCTTTCTTT
CDR3aa: CSVAKRHTEAFF

d_gene: .
abundance: few
v_gene: TRBV20-1
j_gene: TRBJ2-5
CDR3nt: TGCAGTGCTAGTTCGGCTCACCAAGAGACCCAGTACTTC
CDR3aa: CSASSAHQETQYF

d_gene: TRBD2
abundance: few
v_gene: TRBV27
j_gene: TRBJ2-3
CDR3nt: TGTGCCAGCACACCATTGGGACTAGCCAAACCTAGCACAGATACGCAGTATTTT
CDR3aa: CASTPLGLAKPSTDTQYF

d_gene: .
abundance: .
v_gene: TRBV6-2/TRBV6-3
j_gene: TRBJ2-2
CDR3nt: TGTGCCAGCATCCGGGACTCTGCGAACACCGGGGAGCTGTTTTTT
CDR3aa: CASIRDSANTGELFF

d_gene: .
abundance: .
v_gene: TRBV23-1
j_gene: TRBJ2-3
CDR3nt: TGCGCCAGCAGTCAATCCTATTTCAGGGTGCGGGGCACAGATACGCAGTATTTT
CDR3aa: CASSQSYFRVRGTDTQYF

d_gene: .
abundance: many
v_gene: TRBV11-2
j_gene: TRBJ2-7
CDR3nt: TGTGCCAGCAGCTTAAGGCAGCTCTACGAGCAGTACTTC
CDR3aa: CASSLRQLYEQYF

d_gene: .
abundance: many
v_gene: TRBV4-3
j_gene: TRBJ1-6
CDR3nt: TGCGCCAGCAGCCAAGAGTTAGACAGGTTGAATAATTCACCCCTCCACTTT
CDR3aa: CASSQELDRLNNSPLHF

d_gene: .
abundance: .
v_gene: TRBV7-2
j_gene: TRBJ2-3
CDR3nt: TGTGCCAGCAGCCCTTCGACTAGCACAGATACGCAGTATTTT
CDR3aa: CASSPSTSTDTQYF

d_gene: .
abundance: few
v_gene: TRBV12-3/TRBV12-4
j_gene: TRBJ1-5
CDR3nt: TGTGCCAGCAGTTTAGGGGGGATATGGCAGCCCCAGCATTTT
CDR3aa: CASSLGGIWQPQHF

d_gene: TRBD1
abundance: .
v_gene: TRBV30
j_gene: TRBJ2-1
CDR3nt: TGTGCCTGGAGAGGACAGGGGATATACAATGAGCAGTTCTTC
CDR3aa: CAWRGQGIYNEQFF

d_gene: TRBD2
abundance: .
v_gene: TRBV5-1
j_gene: TRBJ2-3
CDR3nt: TGCGCCAGCAGCTTGGACCCAGCGGGAGGGCCGGATACGCAGTATTTT
CDR3aa: CASSLDPAGGPDTQYF

d_gene: .
abundance: many
v_gene: TRBV6-2/TRBV6-3
j_gene: TRBJ2-3
CDR3nt: TGTGCCAGCAGTTACGCAGGGGATTTTGGAGATACGCAGTATTTT
CDR3aa: CASSYAGDFGDTQYF

d_gene: .
abundance: many
v_gene: TRBV5-1
j_gene: TRBJ2-7
CDR3nt: TGCGCCAGCAGCTCGACAGAAGGGGCCAGCGAGCAGTACTTC
CDR3aa: CASSSTEGASEQYF

d_gene: .
abundance: .
v_gene: TRBV7-2
j_gene: TRBJ2-7
CDR3nt: TGTGCCAGCAGTCAAGTTGGTGAGGGGCCCTACGAGCAGTACTTC
CDR3aa: CASSQVGEGPYEQYF